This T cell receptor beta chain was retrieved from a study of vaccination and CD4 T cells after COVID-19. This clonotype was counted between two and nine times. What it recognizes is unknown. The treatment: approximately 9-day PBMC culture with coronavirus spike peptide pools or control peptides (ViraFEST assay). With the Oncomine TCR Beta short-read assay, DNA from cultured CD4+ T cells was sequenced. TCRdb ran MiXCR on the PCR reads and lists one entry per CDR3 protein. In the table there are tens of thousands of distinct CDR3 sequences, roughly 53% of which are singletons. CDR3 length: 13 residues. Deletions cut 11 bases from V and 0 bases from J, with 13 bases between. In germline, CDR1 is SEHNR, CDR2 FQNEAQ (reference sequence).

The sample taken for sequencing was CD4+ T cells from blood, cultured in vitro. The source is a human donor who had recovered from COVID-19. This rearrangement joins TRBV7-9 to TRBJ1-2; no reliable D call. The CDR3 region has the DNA TGTGCCGGATGGGAGGGAGCTAACTATGGCTACACCTTC. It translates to CAGWEGANYGYTF.